What follows are 18 T cell receptor beta chains derived from one specimen sequenced in a study of blood T cell dynamics during melanoma immunotherapy. Time point described: pre-treatment baseline. Profiled with immunoSEQ multiplex PCR; TCRdb holds only in-frame clones, not every one. Of about 14,000 clones listed, 85% to 90% were seen once; the top ten hold 6%. The input for sequencing was blood, taken from a patient treated with checkpoint blockade. These receptor sequences come from a human donor with melanoma.

The V and J genes are TRBV7-2 and TRBJ2-7; 9 bases line up with TRBD1. J was trimmed by 6 bases and V by 6 bases; bases with no gene match: 12. Germline values: CDR1 SGHTA, CDR2 FQGNSA. The CDR3 spans 15 residues. CDR3 in amino acids: CASSPPGTGKGEQYF. Written as DNA, the CDR3 is TGTGCCAGCAGTCCTCCCGGGACAGGGAAGGGCGAGCAGTACTTC.

The table lists this clone with a count of one. The J gene is TRBJ2-7, the V gene TRBV19; 12 bases match TRBD1. V shed 5 bases, J shed 7 bases, and the junction held 9 bases outside the gene matches. The CDR3 loop spans 15 amino acids. CDR1 is LNHDA and CDR2 is SQIVND in the germline V gene (reference sequence). CDR3 sequence reads: CASSLPGQGAREQYF. The CDR3 coding sequence is TGTGCCAGTAGTTTACCGGGACAGGGGGCGCGGGAGCAGTACTTC.

The gene calls are TRBV6-1 and TRBJ2-3, with D possibly TRBD1 on 6 matching bases. V lost 3 bases and J 5 bases, leaving 15 bases between the germline ends. The CDR3 consists of 15 residues. Germline V gene sequence: CDR1 MNHNS, CDR2 SASEGT. CDR3 nucleotides: TGTGCCAGCAGTGACAGGGGCAGGGGCGAAGATACGCAGTATTTT. Residues: CASSDRGRGEDTQYF.

This clone was seen a few times. The rearrangement uses TRBV5-1 and TRBJ1-5; TRBD1 is a possible D gene (6 bases). The CDR3 loop spans 15 amino acids. V was pared by 0 bases and J by 1 base, with 8 bases between. Germline V gene sequence: CDR1 SGHRS, CDR2 YFSETQ. The CDR3 reads CASSLDGQSNQPQHF. In DNA, the CDR3 is TGCGCCAGCAGCTTGGATGGACAGAGCAATCAGCCCCAGCATTTT.

The J gene is TRBJ2-2, the V gene TRBV27; 9 bases line up with TRBD2. The CDR3 loop spans 18 amino acids. V was pared by 10 bases and J by 9 bases, with 24 bases of the junction left unmatched. Germline V gene sequence: CDR1 MNHEY, CDR2 SMNVEV (reference sequence). The CDR3 nucleotides read TGTGCCATCCTTTTGGTTTCGGCGGGGGGGCCGGGGGGACGGGAGCTGTTTTTT. The encoded protein is CAILLVSAGGPGGRELFF.

The chain recombines TRBV6-5 with TRBJ2-2; D possibly uses TRBD1 or TRBD2 (5 bases each). The V gene lost 7 bases and the J gene lost 5 bases, with 14 bases spanning the gap. Germline loops: CDR1 MNHEY, CDR2 SVGAGI. The CDR3 has 14 residues. The CDR3 DNA reads TGTGCCAGCACCACTGGGGGTAAAACCGGGGAGCTGTTTTTT. It encodes CASTTGGKTGELFF.

The genes are TRBV7-9 and TRBJ1-1; D remains unclear. Trimming pared 5 bases from V and 3 bases from J, leaving 13 bases between. From germline, CDR1 is SEHNR and CDR2 FQNEAQ (reference sequence). The CDR3 sequence is 14 residues long. In DNA form, the CDR3 reads TGTGCCAGCAGCCCGGTAGGAAGTGACACTGAAGCTTTCTTT. Translated: CASSPVGSDTEAFF. The full variable domain, with the rest looked up from reference TRBV7-9 and TRBJ1-1, is DTGVSQNPRHKITKRGQNVTFRCDPISEHNRLYWYRQTLGQGPEFLTYFQNEAQLEKSRLLSDRFSAERPKGSFSTLEIQRTEQGDSAMYLCASSPVGSDTEAFFGQGTRLTVV.

V and J are TRBV14 and TRBJ2-7; D tentatively fits TRBD1 or TRBD2 (6 bases each). This CDR3 is 15 amino acids long. V was cut by 0 bases and J by 7 bases, with 16 bases left in between. CDR1 is SGHDN, CDR2 FVKESK, per germline. CDR3 protein: CASSQDGRGREEQYF. CDR3 nucleotide sequence: TGTGCCAGCAGCCAAGACGGACGGGGGCGGGAAGAGCAGTACTTC.

The V and J genes are TRBV4-3 and TRBJ2-7; 8 bases are shared with TRBD1. With 1 base clipped from V and 1 base from J, the junction kept 15 bases outside the gene matches. Germline CDR1 LGHNA, CDR2 YSLEER. The CDR3 runs to 19 residues. The DNA of the CDR3 is TGCGCCAGCAGCCAAGGTCTCTTAACCCCAGGGGGCGAATCCTACGAGCAGTACTTC. Its protein is CASSQGLLTPGGESYEQYF.

The gene calls are TRBV4-1 and TRBJ2-2; TRBD2 matches at 7 bases. The CDR3 length is 16 residues. Losses at the gene ends were 7 bases for V and 1 base for J; bases not matched to a gene: 9. The V gene's germline CDR1 is MGHRA and CDR2 YSYEKL. For the CDR3, the DNA is TGCGCCAGCACTCCCTATGGGGGGGGGAACACCGGGGAGCTGTTTTTT. This encodes CASTPYGGGNTGELFF.

This chain joins TRBV4-3 and TRBJ2-3; D call uncertain. The CDR3 extends over 15 amino acids. Germline CDR1 is LGHNA and CDR2 is YSLEER. Trimming took 4 bases from V and 0 from J, leaving 11 bases between them. This CDR3 reads CASSLGVGSTDTQYF. Here the CDR3 DNA reads TGCGCCAGCAGCCTTGGGGTGGGGAGCACAGATACGCAGTATTTT.

V usage is TRBV4-1 and J usage is TRBJ1-3; no firm D call. Trimming shortened V by 1 base and J by 0 bases, and 10 bases separated the two germline ends. Looked up from germline, CDR1 is MGHRA and CDR2 is YSYEKL. The CDR3 runs 16 residues. The chain's CDR3 is CASSQAAASSGNTIYF. CDR3 nucleotides: TGCGCCAGCAGCCAAGCAGCGGCAAGCTCTGGAAACACCATATATTTT.

The rearrangement joins TRBV7-2 to TRBJ2-3; D may be TRBD2 (7 bases). Germline loops: CDR1 SGHTA, CDR2 FQGNSA. The V and J ends lost 7 bases and 2 bases respectively, with 22 bases between them. The CDR3 is 17 amino acids. In DNA, the CDR3 is TGTGCCAGCAACTTGCTAGGGGCGGGGGCCCCCACAGATACGCAGTATTTT. Its translation: CASNLLGAGAPTDTQYF.

This clone was detected a few times. The chain uses TRBV7-2 and TRBJ2-1; D gene unclear. V was shortened by 3 bases and J by 7 bases, with 10 bases between the two germline ends. The CDR3 has 13 residues. In germline, CDR1 is SGHTA, CDR2 FQGNSA. The CDR3 loop is CASSLSHGNEQFF. The CDR3 nucleotides read TGTGCCAGCAGCTTGAGCCATGGGAATGAGCAGTTCTTC.

CDR3 in DNA: TGTGCCAGCAGTTACTCGCAGGGAAATCAGCCCCAGCATTTT. Protein product: CASSYSQGNQPQHF. The gene calls are TRBV6-5 and TRBJ1-5, with a tentative D call TRBD1 (5 bases). Trimming took off 0 bases at V and 4 bases at J, with 7 bases between the two ends. Germline V gives CDR1 MNHEY, CDR2 SVGAGI. The CDR3 length is 14 residues.

The gene calls are TRBV7-2 and TRBJ2-3; 15 bases are a match to TRBD2. The CDR3 consists of 18 residues. V gave up 5 bases and J gave up 0 bases; unmatched junction bases: 6. Germline CDR1 reads SGHTA; CDR2 reads FQGNSA. For the CDR3, the DNA is TGTGCCAGCAGCCGCGGACTAGCGGGGGGGACTAGCACAGATACGCAGTATTTT. It codes for CASSRGLAGGTSTDTQYF.

J is TRBJ2-1 and V is TRBV9; a possible D gene is TRBD2 (7 bases). The V and J ends lost 0 bases and 7 bases respectively, with 11 bases between them. This CDR3 has 14 amino acids. Germline assignment: CDR1 SGDLS and CDR2 YYNGEE. The CDR3 spells CASSVEGGANEQFF. CDR3 bases: TGTGCCAGCAGCGTAGAAGGGGGGGCAAATGAGCAGTTCTTC.

The chain carries TRBV19 and TRBJ1-6; perhaps TRBD1 as D (5 bases). The V and J ends lost 6 bases and 4 bases respectively, with 10 bases between them. The CDR3 consists of 14 residues. Germline V gives CDR1 LNHDA, CDR2 SQIVND (reference sequence). The CDR3 DNA reads TGTGCCAGTAGCGGGACGGAGTATAATTCACCCCTCCACTTT. Protein product: CASSGTEYNSPLHF. Complete variable domain (other parts from reference TRBV19 and TRBJ1-6): DGGITQSPKYLFRKEGQNVTLSCEQNLNHDAMYWYRQDPGQGLRLIYYSQIVNDFQKGDIAEGYSVSREKKESFPLTVTSAQKNPTAFYLCASSGTEYNSPLHFGNGTRLTVT.